Each of the 19 T cell receptor beta chains below was sequenced from the same sample in a study of early T cells in non-severe SARS-CoV-2 infection. TCRdb re-called the 5' RACE reads through MiXCR, storing one row per CDR3 protein. The sample has about 60,000 distinct CDR3 sequences; around 13% are singletons. The sequencing sample was made of whole blood. The receptors derive from an adult who was a healthcare worker with PCR-confirmed SARS-CoV-2 infection or an uninfected control (not recorded which).

This clonotype was recorded many times. The chain carries TRBV11-2 and TRBJ2-7, with TRBD2 identical over 12 bases. Germline assignment: CDR1 SGHAT and CDR2 FQNNGV. Germline trimming cut 1 base from V and 1 base from J; bases unmatched to any gene: 5. The CDR3 consists of 17 residues. The CDR3 region is CASSLATGLAGSYEQYF. CDR3 in DNA: TGTGCCAGCAGCTTAGCCACAGGACTAGCGGGATCCTACGAGCAGTACTTC. The full variable domain, completed using reference TRBV11-2 and TRBJ2-7, is EAGVAQSPRYKIIEKRQSVAFWCNPISGHATLYWYQQILGQGPKLLIQFQNNGVVDDSQLPKDRFSAERLKGVDSTLKIQPAKLEDSAVYLCASSLATGLAGSYEQYFGPGTRLTVT.

The chain employs TRBV28 and TRBJ2-7; possibly TRBD2 for D (5 bases). V lost 6 bases and J 3 bases, leaving 12 bases between the germline ends. Germline lookup yields CDR1 MDHEN and CDR2 SYDVKM. The CDR3 consists of 13 residues. CDR3 bases: TGTGCCAGCAGGGTCGGACTGATCTACGAGCAGTACTTC. Amino acid sequence: CASRVGLIYEQYF.

This clonotype was observed many times. The chain employs TRBV9 and TRBJ1-4; TRBD1 might be the D (6 bases). This CDR3 region has 15 residues. Between the trimmed V and J ends, which lost 4 bases and 8 bases, there was a span of 18 bases. The germline V gene has CDR1 SGDLS and CDR2 YYNGEE. In nucleotides, the CDR3 is TGTGCCAGCAGCCCCACGGGGGGCGGTAGGGAAAAACTGTTTTTT. As protein: CASSPTGGGREKLFF.

This clonotype was observed a handful of times. The chain is built from TRBV28 and TRBJ1-2, with D unresolved. This CDR3 has 15 residues. With 0 bases removed from V and 4 bases from J, the gap between germline ends came to 12 bases. CDR1 is MDHEN and CDR2 is SYDVKM in the germline V gene. The CDR3 region has the DNA TGTGCCAGCAGTTTATGGGAGGCAGAGGTCTATGGCTACACCTTC. Translation gives CASSLWEAEVYGYTF.

This clonotype was observed a few times. J is TRBJ2-3 and V is TRBV7-2; the match to TRBD2 covers 8 bases. The CDR3 is made up of 17 amino acids. CDR1 is SGHTA and CDR2 is FQGNSA in the germline V gene. Trimming cost V 4 bases and J 14 bases; bases outside gene matches: 23. CDR3 coding DNA: TGTGCCAGCAGCTATACCCGAACACTTGGGACTAGGTACTATCCGTATTTT. Its translation: CASSYTRTLGTRYYPYF.

In its sample, this clonotype was seen a few times. The CDR3 DNA follows: TGTGCCAGCAGCCTCGCGAGCATACCTACCTATGGCTACACCTTC. Translation: CASSLASIPTYGYTF. The chain uses TRBV3-1 and TRBJ1-2; D call uncertain. Germline V CDR1 and CDR2: LGHDT, YNNKEL (reference sequence). The CDR3 is 15 residues long. V was cut by 4 bases and J by 4 bases, with 16 bases left in between.

The chain has TRBV20-1 and TRBJ2-7; either TRBD1 or TRBD2 may fit D (5 bases each). V shed 3 bases and J shed 5 bases, with 14 bases lying between them. The V gene's germline CDR1 is DFQATT and CDR2 SNEGSKA (reference sequence). CDR3 length: 13 amino acids. CDR3 residues: CSASMGVSNEQYF. The CDR3 nucleotides are TGCAGTGCTAGTATGGGGGTAAGCAACGAGCAGTACTTC.

This clonotype was detected only a few times. The V and J genes are TRBV6-2 or TRBV6-3 and TRBJ2-7; either TRBD1 or TRBD2 may fit D (6 bases each). CDR3 size: 15 residues. V was shortened by 4 bases and J by 5 bases, with 18 bases between the two germline ends. Germline CDR1 and CDR2: MNHEY and SVGEGT. CDR3 amino acids: CASSFARGLANEQYF. CDR3 sequence (DNA): TGTGCCAGCAGTTTCGCCCGGGGGCTTGCGAACGAGCAGTACTTC.

This clonotype has more than one count but fewer than ten. The V call is TRBV12-3 or TRBV12-4, the J call TRBJ2-1; TRBD2 is a possible D gene (5 bases). CDR3 length equals 15 residues. V was pared by 6 bases and J by 5 bases, with 17 bases between. DNA of the CDR3: TGTGCCAGCAGGCTAACCAGCGGAGTGAACAATGAGCAGTTCTTC. Translation gives CASRLTSGVNNEQFF.

This clonotype was seen ten or more times. The chain joins TRBV25-1 to TRBJ1-6; TRBD1 matches 7 bases. Germline CDR1 and CDR2: MGHDK and SYGVNS. Trimming removed 6 bases from V and 9 bases from J; junction bases left unmatched: 14. The CDR3 sequence is 16 residues long. The CDR3 nucleotides read TGTGCCAGCAGGAAGTCAGGGGGTAGTACAGCTTCACCCCTCCACTTT. It yields the protein CASRKSGGSTASPLHF.

In this sample, this clonotype turned up a few times. CDR3 in DNA: TGTGCCAGCAGGAGGACAGGGGACACTGAAGCTTTCTTT. This gives the protein CASRRTGDTEAFF. This sequence joins TRBV6-1 and TRBJ1-1; 9 bases are a match to TRBD1. V shed 6 bases, J shed 3 bases, and the junction held 2 bases outside the gene matches. Germline V lookup: CDR1 MNHNS, CDR2 SASEGT. CDR3 size: 13 residues.

The rearrangement links TRBV6-1 to TRBJ1-6; D ambiguous. CDR3 length: 13 amino acids. The V gene's germline CDR1 is MNHNS and CDR2 SASEGT. CDR3 in DNA: TGTGCGTACGGACCCGGATGGAATTCACCCCTCCACTTT. Encoded protein: CAYGPGWNSPLHF.

The V gene is TRBV29-1, the J gene TRBJ2-3; unclear D gene. The V gene lost 6 bases and the J gene lost 6 bases, with 1 base spanning the gap. This CDR3 contains 8 residues. The germline V gene has CDR1 SQVTM and CDR2 ANQGSEA. This CDR3 is CSVDTQYF. As DNA, the CDR3 is TGCAGCGTCGATACGCAGTATTTT.

This clonotype has only one observation. V and J are TRBV29-1 and TRBJ1-1; D gene uncertain. Germline CDR1 is SQVTM and CDR2 is ANQGSEA. Trimming cost V 7 bases and J 0 bases, with 9 bases left between them. CDR3 size: 12 residues. CDR3 sequence reads: CSANKVNTEAFF. The CDR3 coding sequence is TGCAGCGCCAACAAGGTGAACACTGAAGCTTTCTTT.

This clonotype was recorded at least ten times. The V call is TRBV7-2, the J call TRBJ2-1; 11 nucleotides line up with TRBD2. Germline V gene lookup returns CDR1 SGHTA and CDR2 FQGNSA. The CDR3 has 15 residues. V lost 0 bases and J lost 8; bases outside the gene matches: 3. The CDR3 DNA follows: TGTGCCAGCAGCTTAGCGCTACTAGCGGGAGATGAGCAGTTCTTC. It translates to CASSLALLAGDEQFF.

This rearrangement joins TRBV14 to TRBJ2-5; 7 bases map to TRBD1. The V gene's germline CDR1 is SGHDN and CDR2 FVKESK. V trimming: 1 base; J trimming: 6 bases; junction bases outside the gene matches: 8. The CDR3 is 15 residues long. The CDR3 spells CASSQGQGVRKTQYF. DNA of the CDR3: TGTGCCAGCAGCCAAGGCCAGGGGGTACGAAAGACCCAGTACTTC.

There are a few counts of this clonotype. The genes are TRBV7-2 and TRBJ2-1, with 10 bases matching TRBD2. Trimming removed 5 bases from V and 6 bases from J; junction bases left unmatched: 7. Germline values: CDR1 SGHTA, CDR2 FQGNSA. The CDR3 covers 15 residues. As DNA, the CDR3 is TGTGCCAGCAGCCACACTAGCGGGGCGTTCAATGAGCAGTTCTTC. Residues: CASSHTSGAFNEQFF.

The chain carries TRBV20-1 and TRBJ2-1, with D possibly TRBD2 on 6 matching bases. Germline lookup yields CDR1 DFQATT and CDR2 SNEGSKA (reference sequence). The CDR3 sequence is 15 residues long. The V end was cut by 3 bases, the J end by 1 base, with 13 bases between. The CDR3 DNA follows: TGCAGTGCTAGTCCCTCGGGAGTATCCTACAATGAGCAGTTCTTC. Its translation is CSASPSGVSYNEQFF.

In this sample, this clonotype turned up a few times. J is TRBJ2-7 and V is TRBV11-2, with TRBD1 matching 9 bases. The CDR3 sequence is 15 residues long. Germline loops: CDR1 SGHAT, CDR2 FQNNGV. Trimming removed 5 bases from V and 0 bases from J; junction bases left unmatched: 5. CDR3 coding DNA: TGTGCCAGCAGCACGGACAGGGGAAGCTCCTACGAGCAGTACTTC. The encoded protein is CASSTDRGSSYEQYF.